Listed below are T cell receptor beta chains from one sample, sequenced in a study of blood T cell repertoires in COVID-19. Sequencing was performed with immunoSEQ multiplex PCR; in TCRdb, only in-frame clones are kept and a portion is missing. This table holds roughly 54,000 clones, around nine tenths found once. Material: peripheral blood. These receptors were taken from a woman in her sixties or seventies with COVID-19, enrolled during active disease. CDR3s include the opening cysteine and the closing phenylalanine or tryptophan. The order of the fields is clone size, D gene, J gene, V gene, CDR3 DNA, CDR3 protein. D genes are given only for firm matches. Clone size is given for some rows only: seen once, a few or many times, or a class if the clone is expanded.

abundance: .; d_gene: .; j_gene: TRBJ1-3; v_gene: TRBV28; CDR3nt: TGTGCCAGCGAAGAAGATGGCAGCTCTGGAAACACCATATATTTT; CDR3aa: CASEEDGSSGNTIYF
abundance: .; d_gene: .; j_gene: TRBJ1-4; v_gene: TRBV19; CDR3nt: TGTGCCAGTAGACACAGGGACTATGCAACTAATGAAAAACTGTTTTTT; CDR3aa: CASRHRDYATNEKLFF
abundance: .; d_gene: .; j_gene: TRBJ1-5; v_gene: TRBV27; CDR3nt: TGTGCCAGCTCCCAGGGGAGGGCGCTTCAGCCCCAGCATTTT; CDR3aa: CASSQGRALQPQHF
abundance: once; d_gene: TRBD2; j_gene: TRBJ2-5; v_gene: TRBV24-1; CDR3nt: TGTGCCACCAGTGACCCTAGGACTAGCGCTCAAGAGACCCAGTACTTC; CDR3aa: CATSDPRTSAQETQYF
abundance: .; d_gene: .; j_gene: TRBJ1-5; v_gene: TRBV6-5; CDR3nt: TGTGCCAGCAGTCCCTCGAGCAATCAGCCCCAGCATTTT; CDR3aa: CASSPSSNQPQHF
abundance: .; d_gene: .; j_gene: TRBJ1-5; v_gene: TRBV19; CDR3nt: TGTGCCAGTAGTAGGTCCGGGAAGCCGAATCAGCCCCAGCATTTT; CDR3aa: CASSRSGKPNQPQHF
abundance: .; d_gene: TRBD1; j_gene: TRBJ2-7; v_gene: TRBV29-1; CDR3nt: TGCAGCGCCACCTCTACCGGGACAGTAAACTACGAGCAGTACTTC; CDR3aa: CSATSTGTVNYEQYF
abundance: .; d_gene: .; j_gene: TRBJ2-1; v_gene: TRBV29-1; CDR3nt: TGCAGCGTTGGTCCCGGGACAAACTACAATGAGCAGTTCTTC; CDR3aa: CSVGPGTNYNEQFF
abundance: .; d_gene: TRBD1; j_gene: TRBJ1-2; v_gene: TRBV10-3; CDR3nt: TGTGCCATCTCCCAGGGGGCTGGGTATGGCTACACCTTC; CDR3aa: CAISQGAGYGYTF
abundance: .; d_gene: .; j_gene: TRBJ1-2; v_gene: TRBV7-8; CDR3nt: TGTGCCAGCAGCTTAACAGACGACTATGGCTACACCTTC; CDR3aa: CASSLTDDYGYTF
abundance: .; d_gene: TRBD2; j_gene: TRBJ2-6; v_gene: TRBV3-1/TRBV3-2; CDR3nt: TGTGCCAGCAGCCTAGGGACTAGCGGGTCTGGGGCCAACGTCCTGACTTTC; CDR3aa: CASSLGTSGSGANVLTF
abundance: .; d_gene: TRBD2; j_gene: TRBJ2-7; v_gene: TRBV4-1; CDR3nt: TGCGCCAGCAGCCAAACCTGGACTAGCGGAACCTACGAGCAGTACTTC; CDR3aa: CASSQTWTSGTYEQYF
abundance: .; d_gene: TRBD2; j_gene: TRBJ2-7; v_gene: TRBV5-1; CDR3nt: TGCGCCAGCAGCCCGGGGGGGCAGGGAGAGCAGTACTTC; CDR3aa: CASSPGGQGEQYF
abundance: .; d_gene: TRBD1; j_gene: TRBJ1-5; v_gene: TRBV18; CDR3nt: TGTGCCAGCTCACGATCGGGACAGGGGATTCAGCCCCAGCATTTT; CDR3aa: CASSRSGQGIQPQHF
abundance: .; d_gene: TRBD2; j_gene: TRBJ2-7; v_gene: TRBV10-2; CDR3nt: TGCGCCAGCAGGATAAGGCGGGAGGCCCCCGGGGTTAGTTTTGACGAGCAGTACTTC; CDR3aa: CASRIRREAPGVSFDEQYF
abundance: once; d_gene: .; j_gene: TRBJ1-1; v_gene: TRBV5-1; CDR3nt: TGCGCCAGCCGGGACTCGTCGAACACTGAAGCTTTCTTT; CDR3aa: CASRDSSNTEAFF
abundance: .; d_gene: .; j_gene: TRBJ1-1; v_gene: TRBV28; CDR3nt: TGTGCCAGTCCGGGACACTCGAACACTGAAGCTTTCTTT; CDR3aa: CASPGHSNTEAFF
abundance: .; d_gene: TRBD2; j_gene: TRBJ2-7; v_gene: TRBV6-1; CDR3nt: TGTGCCAGCAGTGACCTAGCGGGAGGCCTCGAGCAGTACTTC; CDR3aa: CASSDLAGGLEQYF
abundance: .; d_gene: TRBD2; j_gene: TRBJ2-7; v_gene: TRBV4-1; CDR3nt: TGCGCCAGCAGTCGACCTGGGACTAGCTACGAGCAGTACTTC; CDR3aa: CASSRPGTSYEQYF
abundance: .; d_gene: TRBD1; j_gene: TRBJ1-4; v_gene: TRBV7-6; CDR3nt: TGTGCCAGCAGCTTTCCACAGGGGTCAACTAATGAAAAACTGTTTTTT; CDR3aa: CASSFPQGSTNEKLFF
abundance: .; d_gene: .; j_gene: TRBJ2-7; v_gene: TRBV27; CDR3nt: TGTGCCAGCAGTTTTCACAGGGAAACTTACGAGCAGTACTTC; CDR3aa: CASSFHRETYEQYF
abundance: .; d_gene: .; j_gene: TRBJ2-7; v_gene: TRBV5-4; CDR3nt: TGTGCCAGCAGCTTTTCCAGCGGACCGACCTACGAGCAGTACTTC; CDR3aa: CASSFSSGPTYEQYF
abundance: .; d_gene: TRBD2; j_gene: TRBJ2-1; v_gene: TRBV5-1; CDR3nt: TGCGCCAGCAGCTTGGCCGGGGGGGTCAATAACAATGAGCAGTTCTTC; CDR3aa: CASSLAGGVNNNEQFF
abundance: .; d_gene: TRBD1; j_gene: TRBJ1-1; v_gene: TRBV19; CDR3nt: TGTGCCAGTAGTATTCGGACAGGAGCTTTCTTT; CDR3aa: CASSIRTGAFF
abundance: once; d_gene: .; j_gene: TRBJ1-4; v_gene: TRBV6-5; CDR3nt: TGTGCCAGCAGTTACTCAAACAGGGAAGGGGGAGAAAAACTGTTTTTT; CDR3aa: CASSYSNREGGEKLFF
abundance: once; d_gene: .; j_gene: TRBJ1-1; v_gene: TRBV6-2/TRBV6-3; CDR3nt: TGTGCCAGCAGTTACGGGAGCCGGAGGACTGAAGCTTTCTTT; CDR3aa: CASSYGSRRTEAFF
abundance: .; d_gene: .; j_gene: TRBJ2-7; v_gene: TRBV20-1; CDR3nt: TGCAGTGCTAGTCGGAGTGGGGCCGGTTTAACCTACGAGCAGTACTTC; CDR3aa: CSASRSGAGLTYEQYF
abundance: once; d_gene: TRBD2; j_gene: TRBJ2-1; v_gene: TRBV4-2; CDR3nt: TGTGCCAGCAGCCGCAGGGAGGGCCCTTCATATGAGCAGTTCTTC; CDR3aa: CASSRREGPSYEQFF
abundance: .; d_gene: .; j_gene: TRBJ2-7; v_gene: TRBV6-5; CDR3nt: TGTGCCAGCAGTTACCCGGGTGGCGGGAATTACGAGCAGTACTTC; CDR3aa: CASSYPGGGNYEQYF
abundance: medium-sized; d_gene: TRBD2; j_gene: TRBJ2-7; v_gene: TRBV28; CDR3nt: TGTGCCAGCGCCGGAAGCGGGAGAAAAGAGCAGTACTTC; CDR3aa: CASAGSGRKEQYF
abundance: .; d_gene: .; j_gene: TRBJ2-7; v_gene: TRBV9; CDR3nt: TGTGCCAGCAGCCCCCCCATTCAAACCAGGGACACTTACTACGAGCAGTACTTC; CDR3aa: CASSPPIQTRDTYYEQYF
abundance: .; d_gene: .; j_gene: TRBJ1-5; v_gene: TRBV3-1/TRBV3-2; CDR3nt: TGTGCCAGCAGCCAGGATTCGGGGGGGTTTCAGCCCCAGCATTTT; CDR3aa: CASSQDSGGFQPQHF
abundance: .; d_gene: .; j_gene: TRBJ1-3; v_gene: TRBV7-6; CDR3nt: TGTGCCAGCAGCCGCCAGGGGCAGGACGGAAACACCATATATTTT; CDR3aa: CASSRQGQDGNTIYF
abundance: .; d_gene: TRBD1; j_gene: TRBJ2-1; v_gene: TRBV6-5; CDR3nt: TGTGCCAGCTACCGGACAGGGAGCTACAATGAGCAGTTCTTC; CDR3aa: CASYRTGSYNEQFF
abundance: few; d_gene: .; j_gene: TRBJ2-1; v_gene: TRBV2; CDR3nt: TGTGCCAGCAGTGCGGGACTTGAGCGAGCGCAGTTCTTC; CDR3aa: CASSAGLERAQFF
abundance: once; d_gene: .; j_gene: TRBJ2-1; v_gene: TRBV11-2; CDR3nt: TGTGCCAGCAGCTTTAAGACAGGTCCTAATGAGCAGTTCTTC; CDR3aa: CASSFKTGPNEQFF
abundance: .; d_gene: .; j_gene: TRBJ1-1; v_gene: TRBV27; CDR3nt: TGTGCCAGCAGTAGGACGAGGCGGGGAGAAGCTTTCTTT; CDR3aa: CASSRTRRGEAFF
abundance: .; d_gene: .; j_gene: TRBJ1-1; v_gene: TRBV20-1; CDR3nt: TGCAGTGCTAGTCTGCGGTTGTCGTCCACTGAAGCTTTCTTT; CDR3aa: CSASLRLSSTEAFF
abundance: .; d_gene: .; j_gene: TRBJ1-1; v_gene: TRBV27; CDR3nt: TGTGCCAGCAGTTTTGGGGGCTTAAGGACTGAAGCTTTCTTT; CDR3aa: CASSFGGLRTEAFF
abundance: .; d_gene: TRBD1; j_gene: TRBJ1-3; v_gene: TRBV6-5; CDR3nt: TGTGCCACCTCGACAGGGCTGAGCTCTGGAAACACCATATATTTT; CDR3aa: CATSTGLSSGNTIYF
abundance: .; d_gene: TRBD1; j_gene: TRBJ1-5; v_gene: TRBV30; CDR3nt: TGTGCCTGGAGTACCAGGGGGCCTCAGCCCCAGCATTTT; CDR3aa: CAWSTRGPQPQHF
abundance: .; d_gene: TRBD1; j_gene: TRBJ1-5; v_gene: TRBV30; CDR3nt: TGTGCCTGGAATCGGGACAGACAAAATCAGCCCCAGCATTTT; CDR3aa: CAWNRDRQNQPQHF
abundance: .; d_gene: .; j_gene: TRBJ2-1; v_gene: TRBV2; CDR3nt: TGTGCCAGCAGTGAAAACAGGGTCGTTTGGCAGTTCTTC; CDR3aa: CASSENRVVWQFF
abundance: .; d_gene: TRBD2; j_gene: TRBJ2-3; v_gene: TRBV6-1; CDR3nt: TGTGCCAGCTGTGAAGCGGGAGCTTTCGTTCTTGGAGATACGCAGTATTTT; CDR3aa: CASCEAGAFVLGDTQYF
abundance: .; d_gene: .; j_gene: TRBJ1-5; v_gene: TRBV1; CDR3nt: TGCACCAGCAGAAGATACCGGGACAGGAAATCATCGCGCAATCAGCCCCAGCATTTT; CDR3aa: CTSRRYRDRKSSRNQPQHF
abundance: .; d_gene: TRBD2; j_gene: TRBJ2-1; v_gene: TRBV6-1; CDR3nt: TGTGCCAGCAGTGAATTAGCGGGATCCTACAATGAGCAGTTCTTC; CDR3aa: CASSELAGSYNEQFF
abundance: .; d_gene: TRBD1; j_gene: TRBJ1-3; v_gene: TRBV11-3; CDR3nt: TGTGCCAGCAGCCCGGGCCCGGGACAGAGCTCTGGAAACACCATATATTTT; CDR3aa: CASSPGPGQSSGNTIYF
abundance: few; d_gene: TRBD2; j_gene: TRBJ2-2; v_gene: TRBV9; CDR3nt: TGTGCCAGCAGCCCCCGTTCTGGAGCGGGAGGGGGAGGCGGGGAGCTGTTTTTT; CDR3aa: CASSPRSGAGGGGGELFF
abundance: once; d_gene: .; j_gene: TRBJ1-1; v_gene: TRBV11-3; CDR3nt: TGTGCCAGCAGCTTAGATCTCGGGGGACTGAACACTGAAGCTTTCTTT; CDR3aa: CASSLDLGGLNTEAFF